A selection of T cell receptor beta chains follows, all from one sample in a study of identical twins. A single record per CDR3 protein comes from TCRdb applying MiXCR to the 5' RACE reads. This sample has 400,000 to 550,000 distinct CDR3 sequences; around 20% occur once, and the top ten carry 0.75% to 0.95%. Another study also made use of these data, one on T cells expressing NK-cell markers.

Material for sequencing was CD4+ T cells sorted from blood. The receptors shown here come from a woman under 30 in good health. CDR3s include the opening cysteine and the closing phenylalanine or tryptophan. Each record gives: D gene, V gene, clone size, J gene, CDR3 DNA, CDR3 protein. D genes are given only for firm matches. Rows give clone size only sometimes, using once, few, many, or a class for an expanded clone.

TRBD2,TRBV20-1,.,TRBJ2-2,TGCAGTGCTAGAGAGGGCGGGAGGGCCGTAAACACCGGGGAGCTGTTTTTT,CSAREGGRAVNTGELFF
.,TRBV9,.,TRBJ1-6,TGTGCCAGCAGCGTAGTAGGGGGATCACCCCTCCACTTT,CASSVVGGSPLHF
.,TRBV10-3,few,TRBJ2-5,TGTGCCATCAGCCTACAAGAGACCCAGTACTTC,CAISLQETQYF
TRBD1,TRBV20-1,once,TRBJ2-7,TGCAGTGCTAGAGCCACCGGACAGGGGAGGGACGAGCAGTACTTC,CSARATGQGRDEQYF
TRBD1,TRBV20-1,few,TRBJ2-7,TGCAGTGCTAGGAACAGGGGGAGCTCCTACGAGCAGTACTTC,CSARNRGSSYEQYF
TRBD2,TRBV6-2/TRBV6-3,many,TRBJ2-1,TGTGCCAGCAACCCCGGGACTAGCGGGAGCCGGGAGCAGTTCTTC,CASNPGTSGSREQFF
TRBD2,TRBV2,.,TRBJ2-7,TGTGCCAGCAGTACCGGGACTAGGGACTACGAGCAGTACTTC,CASSTGTRDYEQYF
.,TRBV29-1,many,TRBJ1-5,TGCAGCGTTGGGGGGGGCAATCAGCCCCAGCATTTT,CSVGGGNQPQHF
TRBD1,TRBV6-1,many,TRBJ2-7,TGTGCCAGCACCAAATCCGCAGGGGGAACCTACGAGCAGTACTTC,CASTKSAGGTYEQYF
TRBD1,TRBV10-1,.,TRBJ2-4,TGCGCCAGCATCCCAAGACAGGGGGGCAAAAACATTCAGTACTTC,CASIPRQGGKNIQYF
TRBD1,TRBV7-9,.,TRBJ2-7,TGTGCCAGCAGCCTCCGTCAGGGGACAGGGCGCTCCTACGAGCAGTACTTC,CASSLRQGTGRSYEQYF
.,TRBV5-1,many,TRBJ1-1,TGCGCCAGCAGCGGGGACTCGATGAACACTGAAGCTTTCTTT,CASSGDSMNTEAFF
.,TRBV5-1,.,TRBJ2-1,TGCGCCAGCAGCACGTCGGCCGCAGGCGGGCAGTTCTTC,CASSTSAAGGQFF
TRBD2,TRBV9,.,TRBJ2-5,TGTGCCAGCAGCGTAGCAACGTGGGCGGGGGGCCAAGAGACCCAGTACTTC,CASSVATWAGGQETQYF
.,TRBV4-3,many,TRBJ1-5,TGCGCCAGCAGCCAAGATCGTGATCAGCCCCAGCATTTT,CASSQDRDQPQHF
.,TRBV7-9,.,TRBJ1-2,TGTGCCAGCAGCTTCGGGTTCGGTGGCTATGGCTACACCTTC,CASSFGFGGYGYTF
.,TRBV12-5,few,TRBJ2-5,TGTGCTAGTGCTTTGCGGGGAGAGACCCAGTACTTC,CASALRGETQYF
.,TRBV5-1,.,TRBJ2-7,TGCGCCAGCAGCTTGGGGGTCTCGAGGGAGCAGTACTTC,CASSLGVSREQYF
.,TRBV20-1,many,TRBJ2-1,TGCAGTGCTCGCGGGTACTCCTACAATGAGCAGTTCTTC,CSARGYSYNEQFF
.,TRBV6-1,few,TRBJ2-7,TGTGCCAGCAGTCATACGTACGAGCAGTACTTC,CASSHTYEQYF
.,TRBV20-1,.,TRBJ2-5,TGCAGTGCCAGGTGGTATCAAGAGACCCAGTACTTC,CSARWYQETQYF
.,TRBV6-1,.,TRBJ2-7,TGTGCCAGCAGCACCCGACAATTGAGCTCCTACGAGCAGTACTTC,CASSTRQLSSYEQYF
TRBD2,TRBV27,.,TRBJ2-7,TGTGCCAGCAATTTTCTAGCGGGAGCTGCCTACGAGCAGTACTTC,CASNFLAGAAYEQYF
.,TRBV11-3,.,TRBJ2-4,TGTGCCAGCAGCTTTGGGTATACAAGCAAAAACATTCAGTACTTC,CASSFGYTSKNIQYF
TRBD2,TRBV12-3/TRBV12-4,.,TRBJ2-5,TGTGCCAGCAGTCGACTAGCGGGAGGTGGTGAGACCCAGTACTTC,CASSRLAGGGETQYF
TRBD1,TRBV12-3/TRBV12-4,few,TRBJ1-2,TGTGCCATCCACGGACAGGGGGCTTATAACTATGGCTACACCTTC,CAIHGQGAYNYGYTF
TRBD1,TRBV5-1,many,TRBJ1-1,TGCGCCAGCAGCCAGCGGGACAGGGGGCTTTGGACTGAAGCTTTCTTT,CASSQRDRGLWTEAFF
.,TRBV27,.,TRBJ1-2,TGTGCCAGCAGTTTATCTGCAGGGAGGGGCTACACCTTC,CASSLSAGRGYTF
.,TRBV7-9,.,TRBJ1-6,TGTGCCAGCAGCTCTTTTAATTCACCCCTCCACTTT,CASSSFNSPLHF
TRBD1,TRBV29-1,few,TRBJ2-5,TGCAGCTCGGGACAGCAAGAGACCCAGTACTTC,CSSGQQETQYF
TRBD2,TRBV3-1,.,TRBJ2-7,TGTGCCAGCAGCCAAGGAGGGAGGGCTTACGGCGAGCAGTACTTC,CASSQGGRAYGEQYF
TRBD1,TRBV6-2/TRBV6-3,few,TRBJ2-7,TGTGCCAGCAGTCTCGAGAGACAGGGCGACTACGAGCAGTACTTC,CASSLERQGDYEQYF
.,TRBV7-2,few,TRBJ2-7,TGTGCCAGCAGCCGTGAGCTGAAACCGAAGGACGAGCAGTACTTC,CASSRELKPKDEQYF
.,TRBV5-8,few,TRBJ1-1,TGTGCCAGCAGCCGCTGGGAAGGGAACACTGAAGCTTTCTTT,CASSRWEGNTEAFF
.,TRBV6-6,few,TRBJ2-5,TGTGCCACCGAGGAAAGCTCCCAAGAGACCCAGTACTTC,CATEESSQETQYF
.,TRBV20-1,.,TRBJ2-3,TGCAGTGCTGGGCCTCCAGGGGGGACAGATACGCAGTATTTT,CSAGPPGGTDTQYF
.,TRBV9,.,TRBJ2-1,TGTGCCAGCAGCGTAAGGGGAGGGGGCCGAGGTCCGGCCAATGAGCAGTTCTTC,CASSVRGGGRGPANEQFF
TRBD1,TRBV29-1,few,TRBJ2-3,TGCAGCGTTTGGGACAGCGCTACCACAGATACGCAGTATTTT,CSVWDSATTDTQYF
TRBD2,TRBV4-3,few,TRBJ2-1,TGCGCCAGCAGCCAAGATGGGCCGGGACTAGCGGGATACAATGAGCAGTTCTTC,CASSQDGPGLAGYNEQFF
.,TRBV11-2,.,TRBJ2-1,TGTGCCAGCAGCTTAGCATGGGACTGGCGGATCTACAATGAGCAGTTCTTC,CASSLAWDWRIYNEQFF
.,TRBV24-1,few,TRBJ1-1,TGTGCCACCAGTGATTTGCTTTGGGGGTGGTCGAACACTGAAGCTTTCTTT,CATSDLLWGWSNTEAFF
TRBD1,TRBV5-1,many,TRBJ1-1,TGCGCCAGCAGCCCGGGGGACAGGGACACTGAAGCTTTCTTT,CASSPGDRDTEAFF
TRBD2,TRBV12-3/TRBV12-4,few,TRBJ2-1,TGTGCCAGCAGTTTAATTGGGACTAGCGGGAGGGGGCAGTTCTTC,CASSLIGTSGRGQFF
.,TRBV4-1,once,TRBJ2-1,TGCGCCAGCAGCCAAGGAGGGGCAGTCCTTAGCTCCTACAATGAGCAGTTCTTC,CASSQGGAVLSSYNEQFF
.,TRBV20-1,few,TRBJ1-1,TGCAGTGCTGGAGAAGGACGGCGAACTGAAGCTTTCTTT,CSAGEGRRTEAFF
TRBD2,TRBV10-3,few,TRBJ2-1,TGTGCCATCAACTCGGGACTAGCGGGAAGTAATGAGCAGTTCTTC,CAINSGLAGSNEQFF
TRBD2,TRBV5-1,.,TRBJ2-1,TGCGCCAGCAGCTTCGGACTAGCGGGGGCGGAGCAGTTCTTC,CASSFGLAGAEQFF
.,TRBV20-1,many,TRBJ2-5,TGCAGTGCTACTAGACGGGGCCTTGGGGAGACCCAGTACTTC,CSATRRGLGETQYF
.,TRBV5-5,many,TRBJ1-2,TGTGCCAGCAGACGGGCAGAAAATAACTATGGCTACACCTTC,CASRRAENNYGYTF